The clone carrying this TCR beta chain was found many times. A single record per CDR3 protein comes from TCRdb applying MiXCR to the PCR reads. Here the sample spans approximately 54,000 distinct CDR3 sequences, roughly a quarter being singletons. The data are from a study of molecular identifiers for immune sequencing clone quantification. The clonotype originates from a human donor in good health. Some libraries in this study had Jurkat cell RNA spiked in. Sequencing was performed on naive CD8+ T cells from blood, with Jurkat cell RNA spiked in. Subset defined: FACS-sorted CD8+CD4-CCR7+CD45RA+ naive T cells.

CDR3 loop: CASSQAAGMNTEAFF. The CDR3 DNA is TGCGCCAGCAGCCAAGCTGCAGGGATGAACACTGAAGCTTTCTTT. This chain uses TRBV4-3 with TRBJ1-1; D is perhaps TRBD1 (5 bases). There are 15 residues in the CDR3. Germline CDR1 LGHNA, CDR2 YSLEER. The V end was cut by 1 base, the J end by 0 bases, with 9 bases between.